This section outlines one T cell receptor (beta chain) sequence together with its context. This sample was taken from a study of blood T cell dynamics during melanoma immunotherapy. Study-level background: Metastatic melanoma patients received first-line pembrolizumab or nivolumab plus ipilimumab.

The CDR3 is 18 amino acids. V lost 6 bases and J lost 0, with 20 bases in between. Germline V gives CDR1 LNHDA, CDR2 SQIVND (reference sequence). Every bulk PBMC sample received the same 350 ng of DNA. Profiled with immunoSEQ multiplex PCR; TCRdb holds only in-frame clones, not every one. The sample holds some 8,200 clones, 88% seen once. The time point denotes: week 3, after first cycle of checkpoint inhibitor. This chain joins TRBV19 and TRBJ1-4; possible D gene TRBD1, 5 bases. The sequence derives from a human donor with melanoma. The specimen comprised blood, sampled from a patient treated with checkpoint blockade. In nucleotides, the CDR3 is TGTGCCAGTAGATCTCCTCGTGGGGGATTCGCAACTAATGAAAAACTGTTTTTT. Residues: CASRSPRGGFATNEKLFF.